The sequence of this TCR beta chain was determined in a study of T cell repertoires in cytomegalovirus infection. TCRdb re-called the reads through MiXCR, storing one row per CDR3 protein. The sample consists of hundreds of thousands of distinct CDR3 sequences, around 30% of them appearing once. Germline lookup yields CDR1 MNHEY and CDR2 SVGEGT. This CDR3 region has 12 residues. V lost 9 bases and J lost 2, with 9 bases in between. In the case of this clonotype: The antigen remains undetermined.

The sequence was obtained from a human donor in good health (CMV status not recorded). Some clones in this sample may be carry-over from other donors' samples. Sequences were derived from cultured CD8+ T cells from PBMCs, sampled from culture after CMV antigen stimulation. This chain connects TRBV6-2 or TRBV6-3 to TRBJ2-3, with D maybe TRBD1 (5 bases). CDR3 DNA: TGTGCCAGTGGGGCCACCACAGATACGCAGTATTTT. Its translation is CASGATTDTQYF.